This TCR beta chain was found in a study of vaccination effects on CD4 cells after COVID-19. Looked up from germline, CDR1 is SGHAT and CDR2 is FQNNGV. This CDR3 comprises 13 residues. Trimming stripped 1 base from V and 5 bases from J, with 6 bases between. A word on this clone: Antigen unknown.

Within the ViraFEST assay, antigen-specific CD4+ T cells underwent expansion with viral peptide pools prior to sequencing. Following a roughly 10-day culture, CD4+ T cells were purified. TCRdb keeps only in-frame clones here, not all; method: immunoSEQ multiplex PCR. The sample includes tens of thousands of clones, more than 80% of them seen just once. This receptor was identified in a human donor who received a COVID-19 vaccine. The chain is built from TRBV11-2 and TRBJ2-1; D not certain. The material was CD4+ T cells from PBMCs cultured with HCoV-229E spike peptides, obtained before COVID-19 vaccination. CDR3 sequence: CASSLAGNNEQFF. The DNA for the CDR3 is TGTGCCAGCAGCTTAGCCGGAAACAATGAGCAGTTCTTC.